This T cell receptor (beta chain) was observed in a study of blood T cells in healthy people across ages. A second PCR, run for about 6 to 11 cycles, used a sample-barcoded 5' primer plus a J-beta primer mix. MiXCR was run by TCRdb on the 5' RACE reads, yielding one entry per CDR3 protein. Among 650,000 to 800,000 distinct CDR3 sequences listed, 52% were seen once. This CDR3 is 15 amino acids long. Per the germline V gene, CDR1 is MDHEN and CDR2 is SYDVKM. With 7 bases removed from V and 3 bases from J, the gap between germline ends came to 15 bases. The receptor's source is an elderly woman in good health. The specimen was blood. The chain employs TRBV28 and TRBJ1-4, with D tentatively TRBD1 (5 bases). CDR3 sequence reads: CASTPGGVANEKLFF. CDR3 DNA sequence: TGTGCCAGCACTCCTGGGGGGGTAGCTAATGAAAAACTGTTTTTT.